This paragraph reports one T cell receptor (beta chain). What it recognizes is unknown. Patients were excluded because of uncontrolled infection, other autoimmune disease, pregnancy or lactation. It was RNA transcripts that yielded the amplified TCR beta CDR3 regions. Carried out on the TCR CDR3, a first-round RT-PCR used the HTBI primer set. TCRdb fed the multiplex PCR reads into MiXCR, producing one record per CDR3 protein. The profile covers about 420,000 distinct CDR3 sequences, with roughly 14% appearing a single time and approximately 7.5% taken by the ten largest. CDR3 size: 17 residues. Germline V CDR1 and CDR2: SGHTA, FQGTGA. Trimming cost V 4 bases and J 0 bases, with 13 bases left between them. These data come from a study of T cells in Graves' hyperthyroidism and ophthalmopathy. Study-wide findings and caveats: The authors' 13 V-J model separated ophthalmopathy from stable hyperthyroidism. Blood also held most thyroid clonotypes expanded beyond 0.001.

Sequencing was carried out using blood. The J gene is TRBJ2-6, the V gene TRBV7-3; D might be TRBD1 or TRBD2, each matching 6 bases. The origin of this receptor is a woman under 30 with Graves' hyperthyroidism. CDR3 nucleotide sequence: TGTGCCAGCAGCTCCGGGGGCGGAAACTCTGGGGCCAACGTCCTGACTTTC. Translated, it gives CASSSGGGNSGANVLTF. Together with reference TRBV7-3 and TRBJ2-6, the CDR3 gives the full variable domain: GAGVSQTPSNKVTEKGKYVELRCDPISGHTALYWYRQSLGQGPEFLIYFQGTGAADDSGLPNDRFFAVRPEGSVSTLKIQRTERGDSAVYLCASSSGGGNSGANVLTFGAGSRLTVL.